What follows are 4 T cell receptor beta chains derived from one specimen sequenced in a study of CXCR3-negative and CXCR3-positive naive CD8 T cells. Preparation of TRB cDNA libraries relied on 5' RACE carrying UMI labels. After re-calling the 5' RACE reads, TCRdb lists one entry per CDR3 protein, DNA absent. This table lists under 30,000 distinct CDR3 sequences. Sequenced sample: memory CD8+ T cells from blood. The receptors were sampled from a human donor in good health. Some clones in this sample may be carry-over from other donors' samples.

This chain uses TRBV4-3 with TRBJ2-1; absent DNA, TCRdb's TRBD2 call cannot be checked. Germline loops: CDR1 LGHNA, CDR2 YSLEER. The CDR3 loop spans 17 amino acids. The CDR3 sequence: CASSQGVAGALNNEQFF.

This chain connects TRBV6-4 to TRBJ2-1; the TCRdb call, TRBD2, lacks DNA for checking. Per the germline V gene, CDR1 is MRHNA and CDR2 is SNTAGT. This CDR3 has 16 residues. The CDR3 sequence is CASSTTSGGAGNEQFF.

This chain uses TRBV9 with TRBJ2-1; TCRdb's assignment of TRBD2 cannot be checked, as there is no DNA. Germline values: CDR1 SGDLS, CDR2 YYNGEE. CDR3 length: 16 residues. This CDR3 reads CASSGSGDLSYNEQFF.

This sequence joins TRBV11-2 and TRBJ2-1; the D gene TCRdb calls, TRBD2, cannot be checked with no DNA. Germline lookup yields CDR1 SGHAT and CDR2 FQNNGV. There are 15 residues in the CDR3. CDR3 protein: CASSSTSGSYNEQFF.